One sample yielded the 29 T cell receptor beta chains listed below, sequenced in a study of T cells in women clearing cervical HPV infection. Profiling relied on immunoSEQ multiplex PCR, and the TCRdb table lists in-frame clones only, not all of them. This sample's table reports roughly 15,000 clones. The specimen sequenced was blood buffy coat. These receptors all come from a woman between 18 and 75 years old with a cervical HPV16 infection that either progressed to CIN3+ or cleared (not recorded which).

Concerning this clone itself: The junction shows a germline mismatch at one end, possibly a read error. The observed sequence ends 3 residues before the CDR3 terminus, with the missing tail filled in from the germline J gene. The gene calls are TRBV6-1 and TRBJ2-1, with TRBD2 identical over 10 bases. CDR1 is MNHNS and CDR2 is SASEGT in the germline V gene. The CDR3 extends over 14 amino acids. This CDR3 is CASSKAGGQSEQFF. The CDR3 DNA, read in part, is TGTGCCAGCAGTAAAGCGGGGGGGCAAAGTGAG.

Of note for this clone: The read terminates 3 residues before the CDR3 end, so the remaining end is supplied by the germline J gene. This rearrangement joins TRBV20-1 to TRBJ1-5, with unresolved D. V was cut by 4 bases and J by 5 bases, with 12 bases left in between. Germline V gene data show CDR1 as DFQATT and CDR2 as SNEGSKA (reference sequence). This CDR3 is built from 13 residues. CDR3 amino acids: CSANSVNDQPQHF. The CDR3 bases that were read are TGCAGTGCTAATTCGGTAAATGATCAGCCC.

A word on this clone: Sequencing ends 3 residues short of the CDR3 end; the germline J gene provides the rest. The rearrangement uses TRBV7-9 and TRBJ2-1; 10 bases line up with TRBD1. The CDR3 runs 14 residues. Per germline, CDR1 SEHNR and CDR2 FQNEAQ (reference sequence). The J segment lost 3 bases and the V segment lost 9 bases, leaving 5 bases of the junction unmatched. This chain's CDR3 is CASRGTGVYNEQFF. CDR3 DNA, as far as it was read: TGTGCCAGTAGGGGGACAGGGGTCTACAATGAG.

Remarks on this clone: The read falls 3 residues short of the CDR3 end, and the missing part is taken from the germline J gene. The chain uses TRBV19 and TRBJ1-2, with D tentatively TRBD1 (5 bases). The V gene's germline CDR1 is LNHDA and CDR2 SQIVND (reference sequence). The CDR3 sequence is 13 residues long. The V and J ends lost 2 bases and 6 bases respectively, with 10 bases between them. The CDR3 loop reads CASSILSGNGYTF. The DNA read from the CDR3 is TGTGCCAGTAGTATATTATCAGGGAATGGC.

Comments on this clone: Coverage ceases 3 residues before the CDR3 finishes, and the germline J gene fills in the end. The chain couples TRBV19 to TRBJ1-2, with TRBD1 matching 7 bases. V lost 3 bases to trimming and J lost 1 base; unmatched junction nucleotides: 5. Germline CDR1 LNHDA, CDR2 SQIVND (reference sequence). The CDR3 runs 15 residues. The CDR3 DNA, read in part, is TGTGCCAGTAGTATGCCGGACAGGCGTAACTATGGC. This gives the protein CASSMPDRRNYG. The entire CDR3 sequence reads CASSMPDRRNYGYTF.

A remark on this clone: The read ends 3 residues early relative to the CDR3; the germline J gene fills the gap. The chain employs TRBV30 and TRBJ2-1, with a tentative D call TRBD2 (6 bases). The V and J ends lost 0 bases and 9 bases respectively, with 15 bases between them. The CDR3 runs to 14 residues. In germline, CDR1 is GTSNPN, CDR2 SVGIG (reference sequence). CDR3 sequence reads: CAWSVRLDEVEQFF. Incomplete CDR3 DNA: TGTGCCTGGAGTGTACGACTAGATGAGGTTGAG.

To note about this clone: Read coverage stops 3 residues before the CDR3 terminus; the germline J gene supplies the remainder. The rearrangement joins TRBV5-6 to TRBJ2-7, with 8 bases fitting TRBD1. Germline values: CDR1 SGHDT, CDR2 YYEEEE. The CDR3 covers 15 residues. Trimming removed 4 bases from V and 0 bases from J; junction bases left unmatched: 6. Incomplete CDR3 DNA: TGTGCCAGCAGCCCGTGGGACAGGCGCTCCTACGAG. This gives the protein CASSPWDRRSYE. The complete CDR3 sequence is CASSPWDRRSYEQYF.

In the case of this clone: The read stops 3 residues short of the end of the CDR3; the missing end is completed from the germline J gene. The chain employs TRBV30 and TRBJ2-7, with TRBD2 matching over 7 bases. Looked up from germline, CDR1 is GTSNPN and CDR2 is SVGIG (reference sequence). This CDR3 has 12 residues. V was pared by 5 bases and J by 3 bases, with 4 bases of the junction left unmatched. The CDR3 is CAWRGGSYEQYF. The covered CDR3 bases are TGTGCCTGGCGGGGAGGGAGCTACGAG. Based on the CDR3 plus reference TRBV30 and TRBJ2-7, the full variable domain is SQTIHQWPATLVQPVGSPLSLECTVEGTSNPNLYWYRQAAGRGLQLLFYSVGIGQISSEVPQNLSASRPQDRQFILSSKKLLLSDSGFYLCAWRGGSYEQYFGPGTRLTVT.

As to this clone: The CDR3 end lies 3 residues beyond the end of the read and is filled in from the germline J gene. The chain joins TRBV12-3 or TRBV12-4 to TRBJ1-1; D uncertain. The CDR3 extends over 13 amino acids. Trimming shortened V by 2 bases and J by 5 bases, and 9 bases separated the two germline ends. The CDR3 DNA, read in part, is TGTGCCAGCAGTTTATTTCAGGAGACTGAA. Its protein is CASSLFQETE. The full CDR3 protein reads CASSLFQETEAFF.

About this clone itself: The missing CDR3 end, 3 residues past where the read stops, is filled in from the germline J gene. The chain is built from TRBV7-2 and TRBJ2-1, with TRBD2 identical over 10 bases. Germline V gene data show CDR1 as SGHTA and CDR2 as FQGNSA. V dropped 8 bases and J dropped 4; count of bases not matched to a gene: 8. CDR3 length equals 15 residues. The CDR3 protein is CASAIAGGSYNEQFF. The CDR3 DNA, read in part, is TGTGCCAGCGCAATAGCGGGGGGATCTTACAATGAG. Full variable domain (outside the CDR3, taken from reference TRBV7-2 and TRBJ2-1): GAGVSQSPSNKVTEKGKDVELRCDPISGHTALYWYRQSLGQGLEFLIYFQGNSAPDKSGLPSDRFSAERTGGSVSTLTIQRTQQEDSAVYLCASAIAGGSYNEQFFGPGTRLTVL.

The CDR3: CASSSGTGFNQPQHF. The sequenced part of the CDR3 DNA is TGTGCCAGCAGCTCCGGGACAGGCTTCAATCAGCCC. The rearrangement joins TRBV7-8 to TRBJ1-5; TRBD1 agrees at 8 bases. The read is 3 residues too short to cover the CDR3 end, so that end is filled in from the germline J gene. This CDR3 contains 15 residues. Germline lookup yields CDR1 SGHVS and CDR2 FQNEAQ. V trimming: 4 bases; J trimming: 3 bases; junction bases outside the gene matches: 5. Based on the CDR3 plus reference TRBV7-8 and TRBJ1-5, the full variable domain is GAGVSQSPRYKVAKRGQDVALRCDPISGHVSLFWYQQALGQGPEFLTYFQNEAQLDKSGLPSDRFFAERPEGSVSTLKIQRTQQEDSAVYLCASSSGTGFNQPQHFGDGTRLSIL.

In regard to this clone: Read sequence stops 3 residues before the CDR3 end, and the germline J gene provides the missing end. The chain couples TRBV28 to TRBJ1-3; D is possibly TRBD1 (5 bases). This CDR3 has 14 residues. Per the germline V gene, CDR1 is MDHEN and CDR2 is SYDVKM. V shed 4 bases and J shed 2 bases, with 9 bases lying between them. CDR3 loop: CASSSPGTGNTIYF. CDR3 DNA (partial): TGTGCCAGCAGTTCACCAGGGACTGGAAACACC.

As concerns this clone: The read is 3 residues too short to cover the CDR3 end, so that end is filled in from the germline J gene. This sequence joins TRBV6-7 and TRBJ2-7; 12 nucleotides match TRBD2. TRBV6-7 is recorded as an ORF, its role being uncertain. The CDR3 runs to 17 residues. The junction had 14 bases not matched to a gene; V was cut back by 7 bases and J by 4 bases. CDR3 loop: CASISWDLAGGPYEQYF. The sequenced part of the CDR3 DNA is TGTGCCAGCATTTCATGGGATCTAGCGGGGGGGCCGTACGAG.

CDR3 DNA (partial): TGTGCCAGCTCACCACAGGGGGCCCATGGC. It yields the protein CASSPQGAHG. The complete CDR3 reads CASSPQGAHGYTF. This sequence joins TRBV18 and TRBJ1-2, with 7 bases fitting TRBD1. The read terminates 3 residues before the CDR3 end, so the remaining end is supplied by the germline J gene. Germline V gives CDR1 KGHSH, CDR2 LQKENI. The CDR3 contains 13 residues. Germline trimming cut 1 base from V and 6 bases from J; bases unmatched to any gene: 2.

As to this clone: From the germline J gene comes the end of the CDR3, since the read stops 3 residues before it. V gene TRBV2 combines with J gene TRBJ1-1; the D gene is possibly TRBD1 (5 bases). The V end lost 11 bases, the J end lost 2 bases, and 18 bases lay between the germline ends. The CDR3 covers 14 residues. CDR1 and CDR2 (germline): SNHLY, FYNNEI. The part of the CDR3 DNA that was read is TGTGCCGGGGTGCAGGGCCGATTAAACACTGAA. As protein: CAGVQGRLNTE. The full CDR3 reads CAGVQGRLNTEAFF.

With respect to this clone: The sequence runs out 3 residues before the end of the CDR3; the remainder is reconstructed from the germline J gene. This sequence joins TRBV6-1 and TRBJ2-1; 8 nucleotides line up with TRBD1. With V trimmed by 2 bases and J by 8 bases, 8 bases remained unmatched. The CDR3 is 15 residues long. Germline V lookup: CDR1 MNHNS, CDR2 SASEGT. The CDR3 region is CASSEWTGWGDEQFF. CDR3 DNA (partial): TGTGCCAGCAGTGAATGGACAGGGTGGGGCGATGAG.

Regarding this clone: The sequenced fragment ends 3 residues before the CDR3 boundary, so the rest is inferred from the germline J gene. The rearrangement uses TRBV6-1 and TRBJ1-2, with D maybe TRBD1 (6 bases). There are 14 residues in the CDR3. The germline V gene has CDR1 MNHNS and CDR2 SASEGT. V lost 1 base to trimming and J lost 4 bases, with 10 bases between them. This chain's CDR3 is CASSEGTAGYGYTF. The DNA read from the CDR3 is TGTGCCAGCAGTGAAGGGACAGCTGGCTATGGC.

On this clone: The read finishes 3 residues shy of the CDR3 end, and the germline J gene is used to complete it. The V call is TRBV30, the J call TRBJ1-3, with 7 nucleotides matching TRBD1. This CDR3 is 15 amino acids long. Germline lookup yields CDR1 GTSNPN and CDR2 SVGIG (reference sequence). V lost 1 base to trimming and J lost 9 bases; unmatched junction nucleotides: 12. The part of the CDR3 DNA that was read is TGTGCCTGGAGTGCCCGACAGGGCGGCTGGGGCACC. Translating it yields CAWSARQGGWGT. The whole CDR3 sequence reads CAWSARQGGWGTIYF.

As for this clone: The read ends 3 residues before the CDR3 terminus; that terminus is restored from the germline J gene. The chain recombines TRBV4-1 with TRBJ1-1; D call uncertain. V was cut by 0 bases and J by 1 base, with 12 bases left in between. CDR1 MGHRA and CDR2 YSYEKL come from the germline V gene. The CDR3 is 16 residues long. The DNA read from the CDR3 is TGCGCCAGCAGCCAAGATACGCAGTTCCCGAACACTGAA. It codes for CASSQDTQFPNTE. The complete CDR3 sequence is CASSQDTQFPNTEAFF.

This clone is classed as medium-sized by frequency. Read data end 3 residues before the CDR3 end; the end is taken from the germline J gene. This rearrangement joins TRBV18 to TRBJ2-5; D remains ambiguous. The V end was cut by 2 bases, the J end by 4 bases, with 5 bases between. The CDR3 contains 12 residues. The germline V gene has CDR1 KGHSH and CDR2 LQKENI. The CDR3 loop reads CASSPKGETQYF. Incomplete CDR3 DNA: TGTGCCAGCTCACCAAAAGGAGAGACC.

As to this clone: The read halts 3 residues ahead of the CDR3 end, with the missing end drawn from the germline J gene. J is TRBJ2-3 and V is TRBV19, with D possibly called TRBD1 or TRBD2 (7 bases each). Trimming took 6 bases from V and 4 from J, leaving 17 bases between them. This CDR3 spans 15 amino acids. Germline CDR1 LNHDA, CDR2 SQIVND (reference sequence). This chain's CDR3 is CASSPGRGPADTQYF. CDR3 DNA (partial): TGTGCCAGTAGCCCAGGGAGGGGGCCGGCAGATACG.

In terms of frequency, this clone is medium-sized. CDR3 sequence: CASTHPRTAGELFF. CDR3 bases read: TGTGCCAGCACTCACCCAAGGACAGCCGGGGAG. This chain uses TRBV7-9 with TRBJ2-2, with D possibly TRBD1 on 6 matching bases. The CDR3 end lies 3 residues beyond the end of the read and is filled in from the germline J gene. Germline V gives CDR1 SEHNR, CDR2 FQNEAQ (reference sequence). This CDR3 spans 14 amino acids. V was pared by 7 bases and J by 6 bases, with 15 bases between.

Regarding this clone: The CDR3 end lies 3 residues beyond the end of the read and is filled in from the germline J gene. This chain links TRBV5-1 with TRBJ2-3; TRBD1 might be the D (6 bases). CDR1 and CDR2 (germline): SGHRS, YFSETQ. The CDR3 has 15 amino acids. V was shortened by 2 bases and J by 5 bases, with 15 bases between the two germline ends. The CDR3 bases that were read are TGCGCCAGCAGCTTCGAGAGACAGGCGGTAGATACG. Translation: CASSFERQAVDT. The full CDR3 reads CASSFERQAVDTQYF.

Notes on this clone: The CDR3 end is not reached by the read, which stops 3 residues before it; the germline J gene fills it in. The chain is built from TRBV20-1 and TRBJ1-1, with D possibly matching TRBD1 (6 bases). Germline V gene lookup returns CDR1 DFQATT and CDR2 SNEGSKA (reference sequence). Deletions cut 5 bases from V and 3 bases from J, with 13 bases between. There are 13 residues in the CDR3. This chain's CDR3 is CSARPTGYTEAFF. Partial CDR3 DNA: TGCAGTGCTCGCCCGACAGGATACACTGAA.

On this clone: Sequencing ends 3 residues short of the CDR3 end; the germline J gene provides the rest. The genes are TRBV30 and TRBJ2-1; a possible D gene is TRBD2 (5 bases). This CDR3 has 13 amino acids. V was shortened by 0 bases and J by 9 bases, with 12 bases between the two germline ends. Germline assignment: CDR1 GTSNPN and CDR2 SVGIG (reference sequence). The CDR3 bases that were read are TGTGCCTGGAGTGTGACTACCCGTAGTGAG. Translation gives CAWSVTTRSE. In full, the CDR3 reads CAWSVTTRSEQFF.

As for this clone: From the germline J gene comes the end of the CDR3, since the read stops 3 residues before it. V usage is TRBV10-3 and J usage is TRBJ2-7, with 8 bases matching TRBD1. This CDR3 comprises 15 residues. V shed 6 bases and J 3 bases; nucleotides not matched to a gene: 10. Germline lookup yields CDR1 ENHRY and CDR2 SYGVKD. CDR3 DNA, as far as it was read: TGTGCCATCAGGGACCAGGGGGCGGCAGGCTACGAG. As protein: CAIRDQGAAGYE. The CDR3, in full, reads CAIRDQGAAGYEQYF.

Turning to this clone: The sequenced fragment ends 3 residues before the CDR3 boundary, so the rest is inferred from the germline J gene. This chain uses TRBV4-1 with TRBJ2-5; 7 bases map to TRBD1. The length of the CDR3 is 13 residues. The germline V gene encodes CDR1 MGHRA and CDR2 YSYEKL. With 10 bases clipped from V and 1 base from J, the junction kept 6 bases outside the gene matches. CDR3: CATMTGFQETQYF. Partial CDR3 DNA: TGCGCCACCATGACAGGGTTCCAAGAGACC.

On this clone: The read finishes 3 residues shy of the CDR3 end, and the germline J gene is used to complete it. This chain connects TRBV28 to TRBJ1-2; D remains ambiguous. Trimming left V 7 bases short and J 6 bases short, with 18 bases between. The CDR3 loop spans 14 amino acids. CDR1 is MDHEN and CDR2 is SYDVKM in the germline V gene. The sequenced part of the CDR3 DNA is TGTGCCAGCACCCCTTCCCTGGCGGGTAATGGC. Translating gives CASTPSLAGNG. From start to end, the CDR3 is CASTPSLAGNGYTF.

As concerns this clone: Read coverage stops 3 residues before the CDR3 terminus; the germline J gene supplies the remainder. The chain combines TRBV5-1 with TRBJ1-1, with D maybe TRBD1 (6 bases). Trimming pared 1 base from V and 4 bases from J, leaving 8 bases between. The germline gives CDR1 SGHRS, CDR2 YFSETQ. The CDR3 has 13 residues. The CDR3 bases that were read are TGCGCCAGCAGCTTGACAGGGTCCACTGAA. This encodes CASSLTGSTE. The entire CDR3 protein is CASSLTGSTEAFF.